The clone carrying this T cell receptor beta chain was observed many times. This entry is derived from a study of blood T cells in healthy people across ages. The CDR3 spans 15 residues. The V and J ends lost 3 bases and 1 base respectively, with 13 bases between them. Per germline, CDR1 SGHRS and CDR2 YFSETQ. It was with a sample-barcoded 5' primer and a J-beta primer mix that a second PCR of roughly 7 to 12 cycles was run. TCRdb re-derived calls from the 5' RACE reads in MiXCR, one entry per CDR3 protein. The sample holds 1.5 million to 2 million distinct CDR3 sequences; roughly two fifths are singletons and the top ten take 23%.

The sequence was collected from a human donor in good health. Sequenced input: blood. The chain uses TRBV5-1 and TRBJ1-2, with TRBD1 as a possible D gene (6 bases). In nucleotides, the CDR3 is TGCGCCAGCAGCTCGTGGACAGTGGTTAACTATGGCTACACCTTC. Amino acids: CASSSWTVVNYGYTF. Combining the CDR3 with reference TRBV5-1 and TRBJ1-2 gives the whole variable domain KAGVTQTPRYLIKTRGQQVTLSCSPISGHRSVSWYQQTPGQGLQFLFEYFSETQRNKGNFPGRFSGRQFSNSRSEMNVSTLELGDSALYLCASSSWTVVNYGYTFGSGTRLTVV.